The clone carrying this T cell receptor (beta chain) was observed a handful of times. Its antigen remains unknown. The source of the sample is a study of beta chain features in type 1 diabetes. Study information: All samples together contributed almost 110,000,000 sorted cells for examination. Broader study findings: A pattern of fewer insertions and more deletions at VDJ junctions was seen in type 1 diabetes patients. The study found moderately but significantly shorter TCRB CDR3s in all four CD4+ subsets of Type 1 diabetes patients.

CD45RO/CCR7/CD25/CD127/CD95/CD27 sorting isolated CD4+ naive, central memory, regulatory and stem cell-like memory cells. Of the isolated RNA, all was reverse transcribed, and so the sequenced material was expressed TCRB transcripts. The data were produced by immunoSEQ multiplex PCR, yet TCRdb's version contains in-frame clones alone and is incomplete. Of approximately 150,000 clones detected, roughly 9.1% appear once; the ten largest clones hold 2% to 2.5%. Per the germline V gene, CDR1 is LNHDA and CDR2 is SQIVND (reference sequence). The CDR3 is 14 residues long. V lost 5 bases and J lost 6; bases outside the gene matches: 9.

The chain combines TRBV19 with TRBJ2-7; 8 bases agree with TRBD1. Material: central memory CD4+ T cells from blood. The source is a woman between 18 and 29 years old in good health. The chain's CDR3 is CASSLVSTGVEQYF. In DNA, the CDR3 is TGTGCCAGTAGTTTGGTATCGACAGGGGTCGAGCAGTACTTC. The full variable domain, completed using reference TRBV19 and TRBJ2-7, is DGGITQSPKYLFRKEGQNVTLSCEQNLNHDAMYWYRQDPGQGLRLIYYSQIVNDFQKGDIAEGYSVSREKKESFPLTVTSAQKNPTAFYLCASSLVSTGVEQYFGPGTRLTVT.